A selection of T cell receptor beta chains follows, all from one sample in a study of blood T cell repertoires in COVID-19. Here immunoSEQ multiplex PCR was the method, and the copy in TCRdb shows in-frame clones only, minus some. The sample has some 100,000 clones, 90% to 95% seen once. Sequences were obtained from peripheral blood. All receptors derive from a man aged 50-60 years with acute or convalescent COVID-19. CDR3s include the opening cysteine and the closing phenylalanine or tryptophan.

V	J	CDR3
TRBV6-5	TRBJ1-2	CASSRTGSGNGYTF
TRBV6-5	TRBJ1-1	CASSYYRVVNTEAFF
TRBV25-1	TRBJ1-1	CASSEFTGKRAEAFF
TRBV6-2/TRBV6-3	TRBJ2-7	CASSYPVFSEQYF
TRBV7-9	TRBJ2-5	CASSSGLAGGQVTQYF
TRBV5-1	TRBJ1-2	CASSYRGDGYTF
TRBV20-1	TRBJ2-7	CSATGGNEQYF
TRBV4-2	TRBJ2-5	CASSQEAWGSEWETQYF
TRBV7-6	TRBJ2-5	CASSLAGGPEETQYF
TRBV15	TRBJ2-1	CATSRSQRGAAYNEQFF
TRBV5-1	TRBJ2-6	CATSTRVSGANVLTF
TRBV14	TRBJ2-3	CASRAAGGRTDTQYF
TRBV5-1	TRBJ1-1	CASSLHSAGGNTEAFF
TRBV21-1	TRBJ2-7	CASSESFGGSSYEQYF
TRBV7-9	TRBJ1-1	CASSFNLNTEAFF
TRBV4-1	TRBJ2-5	CASSQDLTSGGPRETQYF
TRBV27	TRBJ2-1	CASSLVGTSASYNEQFF
TRBV9	TRBJ1-3	CASSVLTGGAFGNTIYF
TRBV6-1	TRBJ1-5	CASSEGQGNQPQHF
TRBV11-2	TRBJ1-1	CASSLERNAGAFF
TRBV5-6	TRBJ2-7	CASSSTSDRGLYEQYF
TRBV9	TRBJ1-5	CASSPYRGGQPQHF
TRBV7-9	TRBJ1-2	CASSLGTGPNYGYTF
TRBV7-6	TRBJ2-4	CASSPRGTDIQYF
TRBV7-9	TRBJ1-6	CASSLEQVNSPLHF
TRBV11-2	TRBJ1-1	CASSLEGQGNTEAFF
TRBV5-1	TRBJ1-6	CASSLRAGDSPLHF
TRBV14	TRBJ1-4	CASSQGTGLGKLFF
TRBV7-9	TRBJ2-1	CASSTRGNEQFF
TRBV2	TRBJ1-4	CASREQGEGEKLFF
TRBV18	TRBJ1-2	CASSSDSVNGYTF
TRBV6-5	TRBJ2-7	CASRRGTDGYYEQYF
TRBV29-1	TRBJ1-2	CSVLFADRGPYGYTF
TRBV7-9	TRBJ1-6	CASSFSNSPLHF
TRBV29-1	TRBJ1-1	CSVARGNTEAFF
TRBV2	TRBJ1-1	CASSEQGLNTEAFF
TRBV7-9	TRBJ2-3	CASLSGGSTDTQYF
TRBV10-2	TRBJ1-1	CASSQIANTEAFF
TRBV30	TRBJ1-4	CAWSRDRADEKLFF
TRBV11-2	TRBJ1-2	CASSSPTTYGYTF
TRBV12-3/TRBV12-4	TRBJ2-3	CASSLRRRDTQYF
TRBV6-5	TRBJ1-1	CASSRDRVNTEAFF
TRBV19	TRBJ1-1	CASKVGGTEAFF
TRBV11-3	TRBJ2-6	CASSWGQGFGGANVLTF
TRBV11-2	TRBJ2-3	CASSLVGQGSTDTQYF